The 25 T cell receptor beta chains listed next were all sequenced from one sample in a study of T-cell memory formation after mild COVID-19. TCRdb ran MiXCR on the 5' RACE reads and lists one entry per CDR3 protein. The sample yields hundreds of thousands of distinct CDR3 sequences, roughly 13% seen once. The sequenced material came from PBMCs or a T cell subset sorted from them (not recorded which). The receptors shown here come from a man between 18 and 29 years old who had mild COVID-19 (a few samples of this study predate the infection). Cell type and time point are not known.

The chain employs TRBV30 and TRBJ1-5; the D is unclear. Germline CDR1 GTSNPN, CDR2 SVGIG (reference sequence). The CDR3 is made up of 14 amino acids. Trimming cost V 0 bases and J 7 bases, with 13 bases left between them. CDR3 nucleotides: TGTGCCTGGAGTGTAAACCCAAGGGTGCAGCCCCAGCATTTT. Translating it yields CAWSVNPRVQPQHF.

The chain links TRBV18 to TRBJ1-4, with D unclear. The CDR3 length is 14 residues. CDR1 and CDR2 (germline): KGHSH, LQKENI. The germline V and J ends were trimmed by 2 bases and 3 bases, with 7 bases remaining between them. Written as DNA, the CDR3 is TGTGCCAGCTCACCAGGAGGGTCTAATGAAAAACTGTTTTTT. Protein product: CASSPGGSNEKLFF.

This clonotype came up a few times. V and J are TRBV6-6 and TRBJ2-5; D remains ambiguous. Trimming pared 7 bases from V and 5 bases from J, leaving 11 bases between. The length of the CDR3 is 12 residues. Germline CDR1 MNHNY, CDR2 SVGAGI (reference sequence). This CDR3 is CASNKMPETQYF. Written as DNA, the CDR3 is TGTGCCAGCAACAAAATGCCCGAGACCCAGTACTTC.

The table lists this clonotype with many counts. The rearrangement joins TRBV10-3 to TRBJ2-7; 8 nucleotides match TRBD1. This CDR3 is 13 amino acids long. Trimming removed 5 bases from V and 0 bases from J; junction bases left unmatched: 0. The germline CDR1 and CDR2 sequences are ENHRY and SYGVKD. CDR3 protein: CAISTGGSYEQYF. CDR3 DNA sequence: TGTGCCATCAGTACAGGGGGCTCCTACGAGCAGTACTTC.

With respect to this clonotype: This may be a read error: a much more frequent sequence differs by one nucleotide. V is TRBV5-1 and J is TRBJ2-1, with TRBD2 identical over 11 bases. The J call is uncertain, as TRBJ2-7 better fits the DNA end. The CDR3 is made up of 17 amino acids. Germline CDR1 SGHRS, CDR2 YFSETQ. CDR3 in amino acids: CASSLARLAGGHNEQYF. The CDR3, as DNA: TGCGCCAGCAGCCTGGCCCGTCTAGCGGGGGGCCACAATGAGCAGTACTTC.

The V gene is TRBV6-5, the J gene TRBJ2-5; tentatively, D is TRBD1 or TRBD2 (5 bases each). Germline V gives CDR1 MNHEY, CDR2 SVGAGI. This CDR3 region has 15 residues. V was pared by 7 bases and J by 5 bases, with 20 bases between. CDR3: CASTPDWGSRETQYF. As DNA, the CDR3 is TGTGCCAGCACCCCAGACTGGGGGTCCCGGGAGACCCAGTACTTC.

This clonotype has more than one count but fewer than ten. V usage is TRBV7-2 and J usage is TRBJ2-1, with a possible D match to TRBD1 (5 bases). The CDR3 runs 16 residues. Trimming took 1 base from V and 7 from J, leaving 17 bases between them. Per germline, CDR1 SGHTA and CDR2 FQGNSA. CDR3 in amino acids: CASSLVSQPYRNEQFF. CDR3 sequence (DNA): TGTGCCAGCAGCTTAGTTAGCCAGCCTTACAGGAATGAGCAGTTCTTC. The full variable domain, in which reference TRBV7-2 and TRBJ2-1 provide the parts outside the CDR3, is GAGVSQSPSNKVTEKGKDVELRCDPISGHTALYWYRQSLGQGLEFLIYFQGNSAPDKSGLPSDRFSAERTGGSVSTLTIQRTQQEDSAVYLCASSLVSQPYRNEQFFGPGTRLTVL.

This clonotype came up a few times. The V gene is TRBV14, the J gene TRBJ2-1; D is perhaps TRBD2 (6 bases). CDR1 is SGHDN, CDR2 FVKESK, per germline. V lost 4 bases and J 6 bases, leaving 13 bases between the germline ends. The CDR3 has 14 amino acids. CDR3 DNA sequence: TGTGCCAGCAGCCTACAAGGACTAATCAATGAGCAGTTCTTC. It is translated as CASSLQGLINEQFF.

This clonotype came up a few times. The chain combines TRBV5-4 with TRBJ2-1; 12 bases map to TRBD2. The CDR3 loop spans 16 amino acids. Unmatched junction bases numbered 7, after V lost 4 bases and J lost 5 bases. Germline V gives CDR1 SGHNT, CDR2 YYREEE (reference sequence). The CDR3 region is CASSTASGGADNEQFF. The CDR3 nucleotides are TGTGCCAGCAGCACAGCTAGCGGGGGGGCGGACAATGAGCAGTTCTTC.

In this sample, this clonotype turned up a few times. The chain is built from TRBV29-1 and TRBJ1-1, with a tentative D call TRBD1 (5 bases). The CDR3 contains 13 residues. CDR1 and CDR2 (germline): SQVTM, ANQGSEA. Trimming removed 4 bases from V and 8 bases from J, with 17 bases in between. CDR3 sequence (DNA): TGCAGCGTTGTATCAGGGCTCGGTAAGGAAGCTTTCTTT. Amino acid sequence: CSVVSGLGKEAFF. Full variable domain (rest looked up from reference TRBV29-1 and TRBJ1-1): SAVISQKPSRDICQRGTSLTIQCQVDSQVTMMFWYRQQPGQSLTLIATANQGSEATYESGFVIDKFPISRPNLTFSTLTVSNMSPEDSSIYLCSVVSGLGKEAFFGQGTRLTVV.

On this clonotype: At one of its ends the junction is not consistent with the germline gene, which may arise from a read error. The chain combines TRBV7-7 with TRBJ2-2; no definite D call. The CDR3 contains 13 residues. Germline V gene data show CDR1 as SSHAT and CDR2 as FNYEAQ (reference sequence). CDR3 protein: CASSPVNTGELFF. CDR3 DNA: TGTGCTAGCAGCCCAGTGAACACCGGGGAGCTGTTTTTT.

V and J are TRBV12-3 or TRBV12-4 and TRBJ1-4, with D unresolved. The CDR3 length is 14 residues. The ends were cut back, 4 bases at V and 5 bases at J, with 11 bases in the middle. CDR3 region: CASSWGGVNEKLFF. Written as DNA, the CDR3 is TGTGCCAGCAGTTGGGGTGGGGTGAATGAAAAACTGTTTTTT.

This sequence joins TRBV4-2 and TRBJ2-3, with 10 bases fitting TRBD2. Germline CDR1 is LGHNA and CDR2 is YNFKEQ. The CDR3 has 16 amino acids. V gave up 5 bases and J gave up 4 bases; unmatched junction bases: 9. Written as DNA, the CDR3 is TGTGCCAGCAGCACTCCAAGCGGGGGGGCCTCAGATACGCAGTATTTT. Amino acid sequence: CASSTPSGGASDTQYF.

This clonotype was found a few times. This chain links TRBV20-1 with TRBJ1-2; no clear D gene. This CDR3 spans 13 amino acids. Germline CDR1 and CDR2: DFQATT and SNEGSKA (reference sequence). V lost 3 bases, J lost 0 bases, and 8 bases lay in between. CDR3 in amino acids: CSARVETNYGYTF. In DNA form, the CDR3 reads TGCAGTGCTAGGGTGGAAACTAACTATGGCTACACCTTC.

The chain employs TRBV5-8 and TRBJ2-5, with 9 bases aligning to TRBD1. The CDR3 sequence is 15 residues long. J was trimmed by 0 bases and V by 4 bases; bases with no gene match: 4. Per germline, CDR1 SGHTS and CDR2 YDEGEE. This CDR3 reads CASSPGTGYQETQYF. The CDR3 DNA is TGTGCCAGCAGCCCCGGGACAGGGTACCAAGAGACCCAGTACTTC.

This clonotype has a count of ten or more. CDR3 protein: CASSLGPYTDTQYF. The CDR3 DNA sequence: TGTGCCAGCAGTCTGGGGCCATACACAGATACGCAGTATTTT. The chain couples TRBV6-5 to TRBJ2-3, with TRBD1 as a possible D gene (5 bases). The V gene's germline CDR1 is MNHEY and CDR2 SVGAGI. V lost 5 bases and J lost 2, with 11 bases in between. CDR3 length: 14 amino acids.

The genes are TRBV18 and TRBJ2-1, with unresolved D. Germline V lookup: CDR1 KGHSH, CDR2 LQKENI. The length of the CDR3 is 15 residues. Trimming pared 2 bases from V and 3 bases from J, leaving 11 bases between. CDR3 in DNA: TGTGCCAGCTCACCAGACCTTACCGTCTACAATGAGCAGTTCTTC. Amino acid sequence: CASSPDLTVYNEQFF.

This clonotype came up a few times. The chain uses TRBV28 and TRBJ1-4; D is undetermined. The germline V gene has CDR1 MDHEN and CDR2 SYDVKM. The CDR3 loop spans 16 amino acids. V gave up 7 bases and J gave up 2 bases, with 17 bases separating them. This chain's CDR3 is CASTPSGSATNEKLFF. The CDR3 DNA sequence: TGTGCCAGCACCCCGTCGGGGAGCGCTACTAATGAAAAACTGTTTTTT.

V gene TRBV6-5 combines with J gene TRBJ2-5; D gene ambiguous. Trimming took off 0 bases at V and 4 bases at J, with 9 bases between the two ends. Germline V lookup: CDR1 MNHEY, CDR2 SVGAGI. The CDR3 extends over 14 amino acids. The CDR3 protein is CASSYSARAETQYF. The CDR3 nucleotides are TGTGCCAGCAGTTACTCGGCTCGAGCAGAGACCCAGTACTTC.

This clonotype was seen ten or more times. The chain uses TRBV11-2 and TRBJ2-5; 11 nucleotides agree with TRBD2. Trimming took 5 bases from V and 2 from J; bases not matched to a gene: 4. The CDR3 has 15 amino acids. Germline V gene lookup returns CDR1 SGHAT and CDR2 FQNNGV. CDR3 amino acids: CASSISSGGQETQYF. CDR3 sequence (DNA): TGTGCCAGCAGCATCTCTAGCGGGGGGCAAGAGACCCAGTACTTC.

This sequence joins TRBV29-1 and TRBJ1-4; 8 bases agree with TRBD1. V lost 6 bases, J lost 8 bases, and 11 bases stayed unmatched. The CDR3 consists of 14 residues. The germline V gene has CDR1 SQVTM and CDR2 ANQGSEA. In DNA form, the CDR3 reads TGCAGCGTGTCCCCAGGGGGCGCGGGAGAAAAACTGTTTTTT. It translates to CSVSPGGAGEKLFF.

This clonotype was seen more than once but under ten times. The chain employs TRBV4-2 and TRBJ2-7, with 8 bases identical to TRBD2. The V gene end was trimmed by 0 bases and the J gene end by 0 bases; junction bases not matched to a gene: 4. Germline V gives CDR1 LGHNA, CDR2 YNFKEQ. The CDR3 length is 16 residues. The CDR3 region is CASSQDSAGASYEQYV. CDR3 nucleotides: TGTGCCAGCAGCCAAGATTCAGCGGGGGCCTCCTACGAGCAGTACGTC.

This clonotype was observed at least ten times. This chain connects TRBV4-1 to TRBJ2-7; TRBD1 aligns across 7 bases. This CDR3 has 15 amino acids. The germline CDR1 and CDR2 sequences are MGHRA and YSYEKL. The V and J ends lost 4 bases and 2 bases, in that order; junction bases with no gene match: 8. The CDR3 DNA reads TGCGCCAGCAGCCGAACGCCGGGACAGACCTACGAGCAGTACGTC. It translates to CASSRTPGQTYEQYV.

In its sample, this clonotype was seen a few times. The chain carries TRBV28 and TRBJ2-7; weak D call: TRBD1 (7 bases). Germline V lookup: CDR1 MDHEN, CDR2 SYDVKM. CDR3 length: 11 residues. Trimming shortened V by 4 bases and J by 12 bases, and 13 bases separated the two germline ends. CDR3 loop: CASSSRQGLYV. For the CDR3, the DNA is TGTGCCAGCAGTTCACGACAGGGACTGTACGTC.

This clonotype was observed a handful of times. This chain connects TRBV12-3 or TRBV12-4 to TRBJ1-5; D gene ambiguous. The CDR3 is 13 residues long. The V end lost 4 bases, the J end lost 3 bases, and 7 bases lay between the germline ends. The CDR3 DNA is TGTGCCAGCAGTTCAGAACCCAATCAGCCCCAGCATTTT. Residues: CASSSEPNQPQHF.